This TCR beta chain was sequenced in a study of HIV-infected children after antiretroviral therapy interruption (dated by TCRdb to the late 2010s). Turning to the overall study: Eight children were included: four on planned treatment interruption and four on continuous treatment, all with CD4+ count above 500 and viral load below 50 copies/ml. Exposure to EBV and CMV had been recorded for most participating children. TCR repertoires were compared between children on planned treatment interruption and children on continuous antiretroviral treatment, alongside thymic output measurements. Median age was around 8.9 years in the interruption group and over 7 years in the continuous treatment group. Interruption-arm samples came from week 0, week 12, end of interruption (week 24 or 48), and about 3 years after study end. For the continuous-treatment arm, samples from the corresponding weeks 0, 48 and 150 were analyzed. The research as a whole found: The naive CD4+ Gini coefficient rose by the end of treatment interruption, suggesting clonal expansion, and returned to baseline by 3 years. For naive CD4+ repertoires of PTI patients, CDR3 sharing between time points dropped once interruption began, while many sequences were shared between the end of interruption and 3 years later. The sorted CD45RA+ naive cells might contain minor non-naive CD45RA+ populations, such as EMRA or stem memory cells. The low number of patients is regarded as a limitation, and the data should be interpreted with caution.

CDR3 length: 13 amino acids, cysteine to phenylalanine. CDR3 DNA only is kept here, 39 bases in frame from base 1. The sample's treatment or condition label, in plain terms: PENTA 11 planned treatment interruption arm or continuous ART arm. The participants, all children from the United Kingdom aged 2 to 15 years, had been on at least three-drug ART for a minimum of 24 weeks. Cryopreserved PBMCs containing at least 5 million viable cells were needed, and a few candidate patients were excluded because their viable PBMC yield was low. Using a FACSAria III cell sorter, naive CD4+ CD45RA+ CD45RO- T cells were FACS-sorted out of thawed PBMCs. The sorted cells were fixed, and RNA was then extracted with the RNeasy FFPE kit and afterward with the RNeasy Micro kit. At least ten counts were recorded for this clonotype. Its antigen target is currently unknown. Base qualities are not at hand, and no much larger clone is one base apart.

Preparation of the library involved 3' RACE. TCR libraries were constructed from RNA with a 3' RACE protocol that used unique molecular identifiers to correct for PCR amplification bias. Up to roughly 12 amplicon libraries were pooled and sequenced on an Illumina MiSeq with v2 2x250 paired-end chemistry. In the paper's pipeline: Decombinator was used to process the reads, assigning V and J genes and CDR3 and applying barcode-based correction of errors and PCR bias. Repertoires were subsampled to equal depth before Gini coefficient calculation using the R ineq package. Three approaches were used to assess CDR3 similarity: GLIPH, Hamming distance and a shared triplet metric. The public reads were quality trimmed at Q25 with fastp and then assembled into clones with MiXCR by TCRdb, keeping productive beta chains. Every CDR3 protein is listed once, alongside the most common genes and DNA of its rows. TCRdb's processing, not the authors', yielded these V and J calls. The sample records around 41,000 distinct CDR3 sequences, about 6.5% of which are singletons. Around 1% of the sample belongs to the ten largest clones.

The chain is made from TRBV21-1 and TRBJ2-7; the D call TRBD2 from the table was never checked on the DNA. TRBV21-1 is a recognized pseudogene. The source was CD45RA+ CD4+ T cells from PBMCs, pooled from several time points, collected from a donor given antiretroviral therapy, either interrupted or continuous. What this sample's cell subset or site label stands for: naive CD4+ CD45RA+ CD45RO- T cells. This sequence originates from a pool of human donors with HIV. The nucleotides are TGTGCCAGCAGCGTTGGCGGCAGGGACGAGCAGTACTTC. The resulting protein is CASSVGGRDEQYF.